These 9 T cell receptor beta chains originate from one sample sequenced in a study of shared clonotypes between healthy human individuals. TCRdb's copy holds only in-frame clones and misses some; the assay was immunoSEQ multiplex PCR. Of under 600,000 clones in the sample, almost 97% were seen once. Sample: naive CD4+ T cells sorted from blood. Subset meaning: CD45RA+ positively selected. These receptors came from a woman aged 25 to 39 in good health.

This clone was counted a single time. V and J are TRBV30 and TRBJ2-1; TRBD2 matches 12 bases. CDR3 length: 18 residues. Germline V gives CDR1 GTSNPN, CDR2 SVGIG (reference sequence). J lost 0 bases, V lost 4 bases, and 10 bases had no gene match. Here the CDR3 reads CAWNSGLAGNVSYNEQFF. CDR3 DNA: TGTGCCTGGAATAGTGGACTAGCGGGAAATGTCTCCTACAATGAGCAGTTCTTC.

With regard to this clone: This same CDR3 is encoded by further DNA sequences in the sample. The chain joins TRBV5-1 to TRBJ2-1; D not resolved. Germline V gives CDR1 SGHRS, CDR2 YFSETQ. Trimming removed 0 bases at V and 6 bases at J, with 4 bases between. The CDR3 sequence is 12 residues long. The CDR3 reads CASSLAGNEQFF. The DNA for the CDR3 is TGCGCCAGCAGCTTGGCTGGCAATGAGCAGTTCTTC.

The chain carries TRBV7-9 and TRBJ1-4; D may be TRBD1 (5 bases). V shed 4 bases and J shed 0 bases, with 12 bases lying between them. Germline-derived CDR1 and CDR2 are SEHNR and FQNEAQ (reference sequence). The CDR3 totals 16 residues. The CDR3: CASSSGRIATNEKLFF. The CDR3 DNA sequence: TGTGCCAGCAGCTCGGGACGCATTGCAACTAATGAAAAACTGTTTTTT.

V is TRBV7-2 and J is TRBJ2-4; no clear D gene. CDR1 and CDR2 from the germline V gene are SGHTA and FQGNSA. The CDR3 is 14 residues long. Trimming cost V 1 base and J 7 bases, with 11 bases left between them. CDR3 sequence reads: CASSLGRTANIQYF. The CDR3 bases are TGTGCCAGCAGCTTAGGGCGGACCGCGAACATTCAGTACTTC.

The chain recombines TRBV11-2 with TRBJ1-5; D gene unclear. Germline values: CDR1 SGHAT, CDR2 FQNNGV. V was trimmed by 3 bases and J by 4 bases, leaving 7 bases between them. This CDR3 has 13 residues. CDR3 amino acids: CASSFAENQPQHF. The CDR3 DNA sequence: TGTGCCAGCAGCTTTGCTGAAAATCAGCCCCAGCATTTT.

The chain has TRBV4-1 and TRBJ2-7, with D possibly called TRBD1 or TRBD2 (5 bases each). Between the trimmed V and J ends, which lost 0 bases and 3 bases, there was a span of 15 bases. The CDR3 runs 16 residues. Looked up from germline, CDR1 is MGHRA and CDR2 is YSYEKL. Here the CDR3 DNA reads TGCGCCAGCAGCCAAGATTTCCGGGACCCTTACTACGAGCAGTACTTC. It specifies CASSQDFRDPYYEQYF.

About this clone itself: Relative to the germline gene, one junction end is altered; a read error may explain this. The rearrangement uses TRBV5-6 and TRBJ1-2, with D unclear. Germline CDR1 reads SGHDT; CDR2 reads YYEEEE. The CDR3 consists of 13 residues. CDR3 loop: CASAIWVNSGYTF. CDR3 sequence (DNA): TGTGCCAGCGCTATTTGGGTAAACTCTGGCTACACCTTC.

The chain combines TRBV10-1 with TRBJ2-3; TRBD2 agrees at 7 bases. The CDR3 covers 16 residues. After removal of 0 bases from V and 2 bases from J, the junction contained 5 bases not matched to a gene. Germline V lookup: CDR1 WNHNN, CDR2 SYGVQD (reference sequence). CDR3 nucleotides: TGCGCCAGCAGTGAGTCGCTCCAGCGGGACACAGATACGCAGTATTTT. It translates to CASSESLQRDTDTQYF.

The chain couples TRBV19 to TRBJ2-5, with D maybe TRBD1 (5 bases). Germline lookup yields CDR1 LNHDA and CDR2 SQIVND (reference sequence). Deletions cut 5 bases from V and 3 bases from J, with 7 bases between. The CDR3 sequence is 12 residues long. CDR3 DNA sequence: TGTGCCAGTAGTGACAGAAAAGAGACCCAGTACTTC. Encoded protein: CASSDRKETQYF. Full variable domain (missing parts from reference TRBV19 and TRBJ2-5): DGGITQSPKYLFRKEGQNVTLSCEQNLNHDAMYWYRQDPGQGLRLIYYSQIVNDFQKGDIAEGYSVSREKKESFPLTVTSAQKNPTAFYLCASSDRKETQYFGPGTRLLVL.